These 2 T cell receptor beta chains originate from one sample sequenced in a study of CD8 T cells in Susac syndrome. A quantity of about 0.5 to 1 ug RNA underwent reverse transcription using random hexamers. TCRdb passed the immunoSEQ multiplex PCR reads through MiXCR, listing each CDR3 protein once. The sample contains approximately 130,000 distinct CDR3 sequences, more than 75% of which appear only once. Sequences were obtained from CD8+ T cells from PBMCs. These receptors all come from a human donor with multiple sclerosis.

The rearrangement links TRBV29-1 to TRBJ2-7, with 11 bases fitting TRBD2. The CDR3 runs to 13 residues. Trimming took 5 bases from V and 9 from J; bases not matched to a gene: 9. Germline V gene lookup returns CDR1 SQVTM and CDR2 ANQGSEA. The DNA of the CDR3 is TGCAGCGTTACTAGCGGGGGACCCGGAGGGCAGTACTTC. It translates to CSVTSGGPGGQYF.

This sequence joins TRBV7-9 and TRBJ2-7; D gene uncertain. The CDR3 contains 14 residues. Germline CDR1 and CDR2: SEHNR and FQNEAQ (reference sequence). V lost 1 base and J 3 bases, leaving 10 bases between the germline ends. CDR3 sequence: CASSLGSSYYEQYF. The CDR3 nucleotides read TGTGCCAGCAGCTTAGGCAGTTCCTACTACGAGCAGTACTTC.